This T cell receptor (beta chain) was sequenced in a study of post-analysis software for immune sequencing data. Study-wide findings and caveats: About five TRBV segments, including TRBV5-6, TRBV5-1 and TRBV20-1, were more frequent in patients than controls. Controls' normalized Chao1 diversity significantly exceeded that of multiple sclerosis patients.

This CDR3 comprises 14 residues. CDR1 is DFQATT and CDR2 is SNEGSKA in the germline V gene (reference sequence). The V end was cut by 3 bases, the J end by 0 bases, with 9 bases between. Libraries were made from TCR beta cDNA, and they carried unique molecular identifiers. Using its own MiXCR run on the PCR reads, TCRdb lists one record per CDR3 protein. Of 430,000 or so distinct CDR3 sequences listed, 39% are singletons. In its sample, this clonotype was seen a few times. Its target is unknown. The sequencing sample was made of blood. This rearrangement joins TRBV20-1 to TRBJ1-5; D is unclear. This sequence was found in a girl under 10 years old with multiple sclerosis. The chain's CDR3 is CSASSENSNQPQHF. The DNA for the CDR3 is TGCAGTGCTAGTTCGGAGAATAGCAATCAGCCCCAGCATTTT.